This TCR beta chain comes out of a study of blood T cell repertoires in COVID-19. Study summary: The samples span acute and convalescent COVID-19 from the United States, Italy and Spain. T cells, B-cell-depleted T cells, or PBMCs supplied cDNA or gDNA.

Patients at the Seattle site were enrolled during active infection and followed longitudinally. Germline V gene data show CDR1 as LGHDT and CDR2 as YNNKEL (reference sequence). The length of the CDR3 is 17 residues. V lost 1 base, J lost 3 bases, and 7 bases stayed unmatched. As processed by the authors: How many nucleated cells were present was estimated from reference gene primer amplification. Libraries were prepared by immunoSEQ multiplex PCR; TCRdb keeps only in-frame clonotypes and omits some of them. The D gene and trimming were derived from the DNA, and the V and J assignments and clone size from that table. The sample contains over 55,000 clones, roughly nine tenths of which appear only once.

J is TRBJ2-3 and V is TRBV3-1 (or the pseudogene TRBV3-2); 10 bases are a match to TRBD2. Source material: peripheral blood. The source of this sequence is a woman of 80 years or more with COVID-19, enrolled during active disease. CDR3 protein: CASSQGTFSGGTDTQYF. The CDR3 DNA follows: TGTGCCAGCAGCCAAGGAACGTTTAGCGGGGGGACAGATACGCAGTATTTT.